This TCR beta chain was sequenced during a study of PD-1 blockade in mismatch repair-deficient tumors. Study at large: Enrolled about 2013-2017, patients had progressing, pretreated mismatch repair-deficient cancers of about a dozen types.

Profiling relied on immunoSEQ multiplex PCR, and the TCRdb table lists in-frame clones only, not all of them. The sample records some 26,000 clones, about 83% being singletons. Mismatch repair deficiency was confirmed in all patients, by PCR or immunohistochemistry. The TCR-sequenced patients were three responders to pembrolizumab. CDR1 LNHDA and CDR2 SQIVND come from the germline V gene (reference sequence). Trimming took off 4 bases at V and 0 bases at J, with 9 bases between the two ends. CDR3 length: 14 amino acids. V is TRBV19 and J is TRBJ2-5, with D unclear. Here the sequenced sample was peripheral blood, taken 12 weeks after starting pembrolizumab. The receptor was derived from an adult with mismatch repair-deficient cancer. The CDR3 nucleotides read TGTGCCAGTAGTAATCTGCAAAACCAAGAGACCCAGTACTTC. Translation gives CASSNLQNQETQYF.